One and the same sample provided the 27 T cell receptor beta chains below, sequenced in a study of shared clonotypes between healthy human individuals. Assay used: immunoSEQ multiplex PCR; TCRdb lists only in-frame clones, some missing. The table records 2 million to 2.5 million clones, 90% to 96% of them present only once. Sequenced sample: naive CD4+ T cells sorted from blood. This sample's subset: CD45RA+ positively selected. Source of these receptors: a man between 18 and 29 years old in good health.

The rearrangement links TRBV10-3 to TRBJ2-3; 10 bases fit TRBD1. V trimming: 10 bases; J trimming: 0 bases; junction bases outside the gene matches: 4. Germline V gene sequence: CDR1 ENHRY, CDR2 SYGVKD. There are 14 residues in the CDR3. The CDR3 reads CATAGQGSTDTQYF. The CDR3 bases are TGTGCCACCGCGGGACAGGGGAGCACAGATACGCAGTATTTT.

Points on this clone: Other DNA sequences in the sample encode the same CDR3. The chain joins TRBV5-1 to TRBJ2-2; D not resolved. V was clipped by 4 bases and J by 2 bases, with 12 bases between them. Germline loops: CDR1 SGHRS, CDR2 YFSETQ. This CDR3 is 15 amino acids long. CDR3 nucleotide sequence: TGCGCCAGCAGCCCCGACGGAAGTAACACCGGGGAGCTGTTTTTT. It codes for CASSPDGSNTGELFF.

The V call is TRBV2, the J call TRBJ2-1; perhaps TRBD2 as D (6 bases). The CDR3 covers 13 residues. The ends were cut back, 1 base at V and 9 bases at J, with 10 bases in the middle. CDR1 and CDR2 from the germline V gene are SNHLY and FYNNEI. The CDR3 nucleotides are TGTGCCAGCAGTGAAGAACTAGCAGTTGAGCAGTTCTTC. Translated: CASSEELAVEQFF. Full variable domain (outside the CDR3, taken from reference TRBV2 and TRBJ2-1): EPEVTQTPSHQVTQMGQEVILRCVPISNHLYFYWYRQILGQKVEFLVSFYNNEISEKSEIFDDQFSVERPDGSNFTLKIRSTKLEDSAMYFCASSEELAVEQFFGPGTRLTVL.

This clone was counted only a few times. The chain joins TRBV28 to TRBJ1-2, with 7 positions matching TRBD1. This CDR3 spans 13 amino acids. Germline lookup yields CDR1 MDHEN and CDR2 SYDVKM. V shed 5 bases, J shed 6 bases, and the junction held 6 bases outside the gene matches. CDR3 sequence: CASSAGTADGYTF. CDR3 nucleotide sequence: TGTGCCAGCAGTGCCGGGACAGCGGATGGCTACACCTTC.

This sequence joins TRBV6-5 and TRBJ2-2; 9 bases line up with TRBD2. Germline CDR1 is MNHEY and CDR2 is SVGAGI. The trim removed 0 bases at V and 4 bases at J, leaving 3 bases unmatched. The CDR3 is 16 residues long. CDR3 DNA: TGTGCCAGCAGTTACTCCGCTAGCGGGATCACCGGGGAGCTGTTTTTT. This gives the protein CASSYSASGITGELFF.

This chain's CDR3 is CASSLKPDLEQFF. The CDR3 DNA reads TGTGCCAGCAGCTTAAAGCCCGACTTGGAGCAGTTCTTC. This chain joins TRBV7-2 and TRBJ2-1; D is unresolved. Germline CDR1 SGHTA, CDR2 FQGNSA. This CDR3 contains 13 residues. V lost 2 bases and J lost 10, with 12 bases in between. Variable domain in full (rest from reference TRBV7-2 and TRBJ2-1): GAGVSQSPSNKVTEKGKDVELRCDPISGHTALYWYRQSLGQGLEFLIYFQGNSAPDKSGLPSDRFSAERTGGSVSTLTIQRTQQEDSAVYLCASSLKPDLEQFFGPGTRLTVL.

As to this clone: Other DNA sequences in this sample translate to the same CDR3. The rearrangement uses TRBV12-5 and TRBJ2-3; D is ambiguous. V lost 3 bases, J lost 5 bases, and 3 bases lay in between. Germline CDR1 reads LGHNT; CDR2 reads FRNRAP. The CDR3 has 11 amino acids. The CDR3 sequence: CASGFGDTQYF. DNA for the CDR3: TGTGCTAGTGGTTTTGGAGATACGCAGTATTTT.

V and J are TRBV6-5 and TRBJ1-1; D unclear. V dropped 0 bases and J dropped 10 bases, with 18 bases sitting between them. CDR3 size: 15 residues. Germline-derived CDR1 and CDR2 are MNHEY and SVGAGI. The CDR3 reads CASSYSIDVTSRAFF. The CDR3, as DNA: TGTGCCAGCAGTTACTCGATCGACGTGACCTCTAGAGCTTTCTTT.

This chain connects TRBV6-5 to TRBJ2-7; 7 nucleotides align to TRBD1. The germline V gene has CDR1 MNHEY and CDR2 SVGAGI. The CDR3 has 16 amino acids. V was clipped by 2 bases and J by 4 bases; unmatched bases: 11. CDR3 in amino acids: CASSYSLQGSGYEQYF. DNA for the CDR3: TGTGCCAGCAGTTACAGCCTACAGGGGAGTGGTTACGAGCAGTACTTC.

This chain uses TRBV10-3 with TRBJ2-7, with D uncertain. Trimming cost V 4 bases and J 5 bases, with 9 bases left between them. This CDR3 comprises 12 residues. CDR1 is ENHRY and CDR2 is SYGVKD in the germline V gene. The CDR3 sequence is CAISVTEDEQYF. For the CDR3, the DNA is TGTGCCATCAGTGTCACGGAAGACGAGCAGTACTTC.

This chain joins TRBV6-1 and TRBJ1-5; maybe TRBD1 (5 bases). The V and J ends lost 4 bases and 6 bases respectively, with 10 bases between them. The CDR3 has 13 residues. Looked up from germline, CDR1 is MNHNS and CDR2 is SASEGT. The CDR3 protein is CASSVSGFQPQHF. The DNA for the CDR3 is TGTGCCAGCAGTGTGTCAGGGTTTCAGCCCCAGCATTTT.

This clone appeared once. V gene TRBV2 combines with J gene TRBJ2-3; 10 positions agree with TRBD1. This CDR3 spans 14 amino acids. Per the germline V gene, CDR1 is SNHLY and CDR2 is FYNNEI. Trimming at V came to 10 bases and at J to 3 bases, leaving 7 bases not matched to a gene. CDR3 nucleotides: TGTGCCACCGTACTGGACAGGGGGACAGATACGCAGTATTTT. Its protein is CATVLDRGTDTQYF.

The V and J genes are TRBV5-1 and TRBJ1-3; a possible D gene is TRBD1 (6 bases). Trimming stripped 4 bases from V and 2 bases from J, with 16 bases between. Germline V gene sequence: CDR1 SGHRS, CDR2 YFSETQ. CDR3 size: 16 residues. CDR3 loop: CASSLGRTDTGNTIYF. CDR3 coding DNA: TGCGCCAGCAGCCTGGGAAGGACAGACACTGGAAACACCATATATTTT.

The chain has TRBV29-1 and TRBJ1-2; 9 bases are a match to TRBD1. The germline CDR1 and CDR2 sequences are SQVTM and ANQGSEA. Losses at the gene ends were 7 bases for V and 4 bases for J; bases not matched to a gene: 10. This CDR3 contains 14 residues. The CDR3 spells CSAGQGFGGYGYTF. The CDR3 bases are TGCAGCGCGGGACAGGGCTTTGGTGGCTATGGCTACACCTTC.

A note on this clone: Other DNA sequences in the same sample also yield this CDR3. The gene calls are TRBV7-2 and TRBJ2-7; D may match TRBD1 or TRBD2 (5 bases each). The CDR3 length is 14 residues. The V end was cut by 0 bases, the J end by 0 bases, with 6 bases between. Per germline, CDR1 SGHTA and CDR2 FQGNSA. The CDR3 region has the DNA TGTGCCAGCAGCTTAGCAGGGACCTCCTACGAGCAGTACTTC. It yields the protein CASSLAGTSYEQYF.

The chain employs TRBV10-3 and TRBJ1-2; 7 bases map to TRBD1. Losses at the gene ends were 7 bases for V and 6 bases for J; bases not matched to a gene: 14. Germline assignment: CDR1 ENHRY and CDR2 SYGVKD. The CDR3 covers 15 residues. The CDR3 coding sequence is TGTGCCATCACCGAAGGGGCAGGGGGAGTCGATGGCTACACCTTC. Amino acid sequence: CAITEGAGGVDGYTF.

Notes on this clone: One junction end does not reproduce the germline sequence, and a read error may be involved. The chain links TRBV5-4 to TRBJ2-3; D may be TRBD1 (7 bases). Germline V gene sequence: CDR1 SGHNT, CDR2 YYREEE (reference sequence). This CDR3 comprises 14 residues. CDR3 sequence reads: CASSPGGYGNTQYF. CDR3 coding DNA: TGTGCCAGCAGCCCAGGGGGGTACGGGAATACGCAATATTTT.

The CDR3 DNA sequence: TGTGCCAGCAGTGAAGAGGAAGGGTCGGGGATCGCTAATGAAAAACTGTTTTTT. Translated, it gives CASSEEEGSGIANEKLFF. V gene TRBV6-1 combines with J gene TRBJ1-4; D remains ambiguous. Germline CDR1 MNHNS, CDR2 SASEGT. The CDR3 runs to 18 residues. V lost 1 base and J 3 bases, leaving 18 bases between the germline ends.

The V call is TRBV11-3, the J call TRBJ2-7, with 9 bases fitting TRBD1. The CDR3 is 14 amino acids. Trimming at V came to 5 bases and at J to 5 bases, leaving 7 bases not matched to a gene. Per the germline V gene, CDR1 is SGHNT and CDR2 is YENEEA. CDR3 bases: TGTGCCAGCAGCCCGGGACAGGGAAGGGACGAGCAGTACTTC. Protein sequence: CASSPGQGRDEQYF.

This clone showed up just once. Written as DNA, the CDR3 is TGTGCCAGCAGTCCCCTCTCTTCAAGGGGTTCACCCCTCCACTTT. Translating gives CASSPLSSRGSPLHF. The V and J genes are TRBV6-5 and TRBJ1-6; possible D gene TRBD1, 5 bases. CDR1 MNHEY and CDR2 SVGAGI come from the germline V gene. CDR3 length: 15 amino acids. V was cut by 5 bases and J by 9 bases, with 17 bases left in between.

The J gene is TRBJ1-1, the V gene TRBV27, with 12 bases lining up with TRBD1. Trimming cost V 5 bases and J 9 bases; bases outside gene matches: 7. The CDR3 runs 14 residues. Germline V gene data show CDR1 as MNHEY and CDR2 as SMNVEV (reference sequence). This CDR3 is CASSLLGTGGQAFF. DNA for the CDR3: TGTGCCAGCAGTCTATTAGGGACAGGGGGCCAAGCTTTCTTT.

The CDR3: CASSSQQGVDSPLHF. In DNA form, the CDR3 reads TGCGCCAGCAGCTCCCAACAGGGGGTGGATTCACCCCTCCACTTT. The rearrangement joins TRBV5-1 to TRBJ1-6; 8 nucleotides align to TRBD1. CDR3 length: 15 residues. Per the germline V gene, CDR1 is SGHRS and CDR2 is YFSETQ. J gave up 8 bases and V 3 bases, and 7 bases lay outside the gene matches. The variable domain in full, completed from reference TRBV5-1 and TRBJ1-6, reads KAGVTQTPRYLIKTRGQQVTLSCSPISGHRSVSWYQQTPGQGLQFLFEYFSETQRNKGNFPGRFSGRQFSNSRSEMNVSTLELGDSALYLCASSSQQGVDSPLHFGNGTRLTVT.

The chain employs TRBV4-1 and TRBJ1-1; D gene uncertain. V was clipped by 0 bases and J by 1 base, with 12 bases between them. Germline-derived CDR1 and CDR2 are MGHRA and YSYEKL. This CDR3 is built from 16 residues. CDR3 sequence: CASSQDSDKGNTEAFF. The CDR3 DNA is TGCGCCAGCAGCCAAGACTCCGACAAGGGGAACACTGAAGCTTTCTTT.

CDR3 coding DNA: TGTGCCAGCAGCGTCCGGGGACAGGGAAACTATGGCTACACCTTC. It yields the protein CASSVRGQGNYGYTF. The chain combines TRBV7-3 with TRBJ1-2, with 9 nucleotides matching TRBD1. Germline CDR1 is SGHTA and CDR2 is FQGTGA. The CDR3 totals 15 residues. V shed 5 bases, J shed 2 bases, and the junction held 6 bases outside the gene matches.

The chain carries TRBV2 and TRBJ2-5; TRBD2 matches at 11 bases. Per germline, CDR1 SNHLY and CDR2 FYNNEI. The CDR3 sequence is 16 residues long. V dropped 4 bases and J dropped 2; count of bases not matched to a gene: 6. The CDR3 here is CASSVGVAGGQETQYF. CDR3 in DNA: TGTGCCAGCAGTGTGGGGGTAGCGGGAGGGCAAGAGACCCAGTACTTC.

The chain is built from TRBV6-1 and TRBJ1-2; 7 bases match TRBD1. The CDR3 loop spans 14 amino acids. Germline V gives CDR1 MNHNS, CDR2 SASEGT. After removal of 4 bases from V and 5 bases from J, the junction contained 7 bases not matched to a gene. CDR3 in DNA: TGTGCCAGCAGTGGGACAGGCCCACTTTATGGCTACACCTTC. Residues: CASSGTGPLYGYTF.

This chain connects TRBV2 to TRBJ2-7, with D perhaps matching TRBD1 or TRBD2 (9 bases each). Between the trimmed V and J ends, which lost 6 bases and 4 bases, there was a span of 25 bases. The length of the CDR3 is 17 residues. Germline CDR1 is SNHLY and CDR2 is FYNNEI. CDR3 sequence: CASSGDRAGLATYEQYF. For the CDR3, the DNA is TGTGCCAGCAGCGGGGACAGGGCAGGACTAGCGACTTACGAGCAGTACTTC.